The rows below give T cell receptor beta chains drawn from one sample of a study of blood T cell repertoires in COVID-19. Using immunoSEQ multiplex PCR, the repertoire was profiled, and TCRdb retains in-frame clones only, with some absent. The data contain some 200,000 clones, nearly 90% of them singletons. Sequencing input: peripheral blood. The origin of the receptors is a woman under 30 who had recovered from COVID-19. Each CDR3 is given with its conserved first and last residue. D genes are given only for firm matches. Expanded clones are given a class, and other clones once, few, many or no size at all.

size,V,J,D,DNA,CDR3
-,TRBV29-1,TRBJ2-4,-,TGCAGCGGTAGTGCCAAAAACATTCAGTACTTC,CSGSAKNIQYF
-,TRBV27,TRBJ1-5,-,TGTGCCAGCAGCGCCGCGGGGTTTAGCAATCAGCCCCAGCATTTT,CASSAAGFSNQPQHF
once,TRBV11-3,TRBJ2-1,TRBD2,TGTGCCAGCAGCTCCTGGACTAGCGGGACGCTCTTC,CASSSWTSGTLF
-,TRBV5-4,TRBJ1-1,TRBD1,TGTGCCAGCAGACAGGGGAGTACTGAAGCTTTCTTT,CASRQGSTEAFF
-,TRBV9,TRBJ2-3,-,TGTGCCAGCACGACGGGAGACTCCACAGATACGCAGTATTTT,CASTTGDSTDTQYF
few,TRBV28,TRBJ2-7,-,TGTGCCAGCAGTTTACACAGCTCCTACGAGCAGTACTTC,CASSLHSSYEQYF
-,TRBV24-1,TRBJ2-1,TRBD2,TGTGCCACCAGTGACTCTCCGACTAGCGGGAGCTATGAGCAGTTCTTC,CATSDSPTSGSYEQFF
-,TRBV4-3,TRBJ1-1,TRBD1,TGCGCCAGCAGCCAAGATATAGGGACAGGGGGCCCCAATACTGAAGCTTTCTTT,CASSQDIGTGGPNTEAFF
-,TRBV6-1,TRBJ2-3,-,TGTGCCAGCAGTGAATTTGATACTCTCGGAGATACGCAGTATTTT,CASSEFDTLGDTQYF
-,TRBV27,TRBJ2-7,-,TGTGCCAGCAGTTTAGCTCAGACCTACGAGCAGTACTTC,CASSLAQTYEQYF
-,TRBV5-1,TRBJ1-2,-,TGCGCCAGCAGCTTGATCTTAGTGGGGCAGGCTAACTATGGCTACACCTTC,CASSLILVGQANYGYTF
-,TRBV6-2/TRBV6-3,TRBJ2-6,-,TGTGCCAGCAGCAAAAACGAGATGGCGCGGGTGTCCTCTGGGGCCAACGTCCTGACTTTC,CASSKNEMARVSSGANVLTF
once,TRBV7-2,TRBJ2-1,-,TGTGCCAGCAGCTCCGGAGAAGTAGAGCAGTTCTTC,CASSSGEVEQFF
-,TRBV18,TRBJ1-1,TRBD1,TGTGCCAGCTCACGTAACAGGGACAGCGAAGCTTTCTTT,CASSRNRDSEAFF
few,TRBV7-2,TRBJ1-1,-,TGTGCCAGCAGCTTAGAGGCAGGGAACACTGAAGCTTTCTTT,CASSLEAGNTEAFF
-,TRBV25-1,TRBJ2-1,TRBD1,TGTGCCAGCAGACACAGGGGGTGGGCCCACAATGAGCAGTTCTTC,CASRHRGWAHNEQFF
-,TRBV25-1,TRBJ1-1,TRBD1,TGTGCCAGCAGTGAATTGGGGACAGGGGGGACCACTGAAGCTTTCTTT,CASSELGTGGTTEAFF
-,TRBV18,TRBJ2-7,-,TGTGCCAGCTCACCACTGGCACGGGGCGAGCAGTACTTC,CASSPLARGEQYF
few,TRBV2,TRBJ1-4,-,TGTGCCAGCAGTGATGTCTGGGGCAGGGGAAGACACACAACTAATGAAAAACTGTTTTTT,CASSDVWGRGRHTTNEKLFF
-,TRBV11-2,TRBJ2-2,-,TGTGCCAGCAGCTCCTATAGCGTATCCCCTTCGGGCACCGGGGAGCTGTTTTTT,CASSSYSVSPSGTGELFF
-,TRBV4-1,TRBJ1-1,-,TGCGCCAGCAGCCTCCCCGGGGGACCTGAAGCTTTCTTT,CASSLPGGPEAFF
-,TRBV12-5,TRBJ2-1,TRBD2,TGTGCTAGTGGTTTGATGCTAGCGGGAGTAAGGGGTGAGCAGTTCTTC,CASGLMLAGVRGEQFF
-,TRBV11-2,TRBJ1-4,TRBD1,TGTGCCAGCAGCCAAGGGACAGGGGGCCTGACTAATGAAAAACTGTTTTTT,CASSQGTGGLTNEKLFF
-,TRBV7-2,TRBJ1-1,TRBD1,TGTGCCAGCAGCTCGGACAGGGGCACTGAAGCTTTCTTT,CASSSDRGTEAFF
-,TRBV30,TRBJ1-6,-,TGTGCCTGGAGTGAGAGCAAAGCTGCCTATAATTCACCCCTCCACTTT,CAWSESKAAYNSPLHF
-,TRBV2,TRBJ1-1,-,TGTGCCAGCAACGAAGTTAGCCAGGGTGAGGCTTTCTTT,CASNEVSQGEAFF
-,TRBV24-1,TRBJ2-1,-,TGTGCCACCAGTGACACGGGACATCTCAATGAGCAGTTCTTC,CATSDTGHLNEQFF
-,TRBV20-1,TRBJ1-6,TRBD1,TGCAGTGCTAGTTCCCCAGGACAGGGGCACTTT,CSASSPGQGHF
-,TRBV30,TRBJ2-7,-,TGTGCCTGGGGGGGCAGGCGCGAGCAGTACTTC,CAWGGRREQYF
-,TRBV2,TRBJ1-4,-,TGTGCCAGCAGTGAAGATCGGGGGGCTAATGAAAAACTGTTTTTT,CASSEDRGANEKLFF
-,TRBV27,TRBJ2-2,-,TGTGCCAGCAGTTTATACAGGGTAGGATCCGGGGAGCTGTTTTTT,CASSLYRVGSGELFF
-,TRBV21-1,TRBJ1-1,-,TGTGCCAGCAGCAAGTGGTCGGCGGTGAACACTGAAGCTTTCTTT,CASSKWSAVNTEAFF
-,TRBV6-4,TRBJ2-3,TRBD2,TGTGCCAGCAGTGACCCCGGGACTAGCGGAACCGTCACAGATACGCAGTATTTT,CASSDPGTSGTVTDTQYF
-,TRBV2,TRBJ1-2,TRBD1,TGTGCCAGCCACCGTCCGGGACAGAGGAACTATGGCTACACCTTC,CASHRPGQRNYGYTF
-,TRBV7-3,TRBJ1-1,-,TGTGCCAGCAGCTTAACCCCGATGGGAGGGGGGGAGGAGAACACTGAAGCTTTCTTT,CASSLTPMGGGEENTEAFF
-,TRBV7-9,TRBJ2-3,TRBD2,TGTGCCAGCAGCTTACTGCCGGGACTAGCGCCCACAGATACGCAGTATTTT,CASSLLPGLAPTDTQYF
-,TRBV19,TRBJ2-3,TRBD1,TGTGCCAGTAGTATTCCACAGGGGAGCACAGATACGCAGTATTTT,CASSIPQGSTDTQYF
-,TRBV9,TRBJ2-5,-,TGTGCCAGCAGCCCAAGGAGGGAAGAGACCCAGTACTTC,CASSPRREETQYF
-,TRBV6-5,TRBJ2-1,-,TGTGCCAGCAGTTACGGTCGCTCAACTATGCAGTTCTTC,CASSYGRSTMQFF
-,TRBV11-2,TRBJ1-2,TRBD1,TGTGCCAGCAGAAAAGGAGGGACAGGCATTAACTATGGCTACACCTTC,CASRKGGTGINYGYTF
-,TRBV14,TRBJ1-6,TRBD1,TGTGCCAGCAGCCAAAACCAGGGGGTGGGTTCACCCCTCCACTTT,CASSQNQGVGSPLHF
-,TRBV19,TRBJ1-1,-,TGTGCCAGTAGGAGCGGGGGGAGAAACACTGAAGCTTTCTTT,CASRSGGRNTEAFF
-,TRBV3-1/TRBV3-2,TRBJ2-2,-,TGTGCCAGCAGCTTAGCGGTCGGTGACACCGGGGAGCTGTTTTTT,CASSLAVGDTGELFF
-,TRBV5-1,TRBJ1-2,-,TGCGCCAGCAGCTTGACAGTAGACTATGGCTACACCTTC,CASSLTVDYGYTF
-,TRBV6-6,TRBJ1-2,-,TGTGCCAGCAGTCGAGACTCTAACTATGGCTACACCTTC,CASSRDSNYGYTF
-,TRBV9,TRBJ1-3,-,TGTGCCAGCAGCCCGGGGAGCTCCGGAAACACCATATATTTT,CASSPGSSGNTIYF
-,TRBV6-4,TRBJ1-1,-,TGTGCCAGCAGGAAGTCGGGTCATTGGACTGAAGCTTTCTTT,CASRKSGHWTEAFF
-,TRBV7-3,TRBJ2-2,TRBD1,TGTGCCAGCAGCTTACGGGGGACAGGGGACACCGGGGAGCTGTTTTTT,CASSLRGTGDTGELFF
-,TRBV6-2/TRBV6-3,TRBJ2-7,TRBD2,TGTGCCAGCAGTTGGACTAGCTCCTACGAGCAGTACTTC,CASSWTSSYEQYF